This paragraph covers one T cell receptor beta chain sequence. Treatment meaning: about 20 received Ad26.COV2.S at low or high dose, single or two shots; several received placebo; per-sample allocation not given. Collection of the samples took place on day 63 after the first injection of vaccine or placebo. At a Boston site, the person donating was an adult of 18-55 years. V trimming: 4 bases; J trimming: 3 bases; junction bases outside the gene matches: 4. The CDR3 is 15 residues long. Germline lookup yields CDR1 SGHRS and CDR2 YFSETQ. The sample is drawn from a study of Ad26.COV2.S vaccination and SARS-CoV-2 variants. Assay: immunoSEQ multiplex PCR; the TCRdb copy retains only in-frame clones and omits some. The data show about 460,000 clones, 80% to 90% seen once.

This sequence joins TRBV5-1 and TRBJ2-2; 9 nucleotides align to TRBD1. The TCR originated in a person between 18 and 59 years old who received the Ad26.COV2.S COVID-19 vaccine or a placebo. The specimen comprised peripheral blood, sampled in a trial of Ad26.COV2.S vaccine versus placebo. CDR3 sequence: CASSLRTGDTGELFF. The CDR3 DNA reads as TGCGCCAGCAGCCTCCGGACAGGGGACACCGGGGAGCTGTTTTTT.